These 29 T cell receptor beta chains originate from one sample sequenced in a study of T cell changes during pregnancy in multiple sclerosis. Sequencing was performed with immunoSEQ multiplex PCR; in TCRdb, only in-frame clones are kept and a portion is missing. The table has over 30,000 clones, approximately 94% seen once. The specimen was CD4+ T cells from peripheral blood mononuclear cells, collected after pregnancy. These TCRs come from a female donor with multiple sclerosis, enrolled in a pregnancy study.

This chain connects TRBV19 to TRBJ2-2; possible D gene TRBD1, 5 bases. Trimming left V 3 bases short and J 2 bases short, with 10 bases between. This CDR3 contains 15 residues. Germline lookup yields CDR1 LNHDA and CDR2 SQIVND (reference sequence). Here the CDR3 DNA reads TGTGCCAGTAGTATGGTTCGGACAAACACCGGGGAGCTGTTTTTT. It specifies CASSMVRTNTGELFF.

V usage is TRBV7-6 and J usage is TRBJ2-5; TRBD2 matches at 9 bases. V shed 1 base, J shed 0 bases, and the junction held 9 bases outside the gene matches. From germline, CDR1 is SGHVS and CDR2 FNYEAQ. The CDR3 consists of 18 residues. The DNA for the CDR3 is TGTGCCAGCAGCTTAGTTTTCCCCCTAGCGGGGAACCAAGAGACCCAGTACTTC. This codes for CASSLVFPLAGNQETQYF.

The DNA of the CDR3 is TGTGCCAGTGGACATCCCTCCACAGATACGCAGTATTTT. Translated, it gives CASGHPSTDTQYF. The chain uses TRBV19 and TRBJ2-3, with D possibly being TRBD1 (5 bases). Germline lookup yields CDR1 LNHDA and CDR2 SQIVND (reference sequence). This CDR3 is 13 amino acids long. Trimming took 8 bases from V and 2 from J, leaving 11 bases between them.

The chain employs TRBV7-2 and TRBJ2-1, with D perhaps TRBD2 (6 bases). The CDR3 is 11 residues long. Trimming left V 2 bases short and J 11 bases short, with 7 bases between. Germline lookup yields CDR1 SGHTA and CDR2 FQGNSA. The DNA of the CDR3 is TGTGCCAGCAGCTTAACTAGCAAGCAGTTCTTC. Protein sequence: CASSLTSKQFF.

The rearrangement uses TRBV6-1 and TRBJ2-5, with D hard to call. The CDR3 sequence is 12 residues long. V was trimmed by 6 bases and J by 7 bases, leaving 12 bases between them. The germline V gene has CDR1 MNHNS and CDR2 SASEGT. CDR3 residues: CASRTNFRTQYF. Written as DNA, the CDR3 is TGTGCCAGCAGGACAAATTTTCGGACCCAGTACTTC.

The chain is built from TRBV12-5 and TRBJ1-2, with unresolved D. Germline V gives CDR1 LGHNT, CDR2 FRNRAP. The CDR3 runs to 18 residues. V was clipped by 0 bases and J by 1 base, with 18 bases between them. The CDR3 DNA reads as TGTGCTAGTGGTTTGGTCGTTGGAGTCCGCCCCAATAACTATGGCTACACCTTC. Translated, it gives CASGLVVGVRPNNYGYTF.

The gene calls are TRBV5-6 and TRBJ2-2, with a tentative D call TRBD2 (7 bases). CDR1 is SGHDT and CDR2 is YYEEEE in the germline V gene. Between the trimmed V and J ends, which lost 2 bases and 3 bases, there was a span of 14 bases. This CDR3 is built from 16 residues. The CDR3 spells CASSFRGGAYTGELFF. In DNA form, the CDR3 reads TGTGCCAGCAGCTTCAGAGGGGGGGCCTACACCGGGGAGCTGTTTTTT.

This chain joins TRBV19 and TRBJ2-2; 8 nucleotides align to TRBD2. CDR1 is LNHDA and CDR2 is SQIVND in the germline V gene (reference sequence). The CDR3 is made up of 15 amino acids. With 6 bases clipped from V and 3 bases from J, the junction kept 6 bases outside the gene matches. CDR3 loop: CASSRGGKYTGELFF. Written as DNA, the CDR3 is TGTGCCAGTAGCCGCGGGGGGAAGTACACCGGGGAGCTGTTTTTT.

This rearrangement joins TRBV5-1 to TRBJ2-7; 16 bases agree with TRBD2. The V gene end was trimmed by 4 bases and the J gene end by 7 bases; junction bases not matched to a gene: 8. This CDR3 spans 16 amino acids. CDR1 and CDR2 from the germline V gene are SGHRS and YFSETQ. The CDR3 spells CASSPGTSGGALEQYF. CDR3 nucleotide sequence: TGCGCCAGCAGCCCCGGGACTAGCGGGGGGGCCCTTGAGCAGTACTTC.

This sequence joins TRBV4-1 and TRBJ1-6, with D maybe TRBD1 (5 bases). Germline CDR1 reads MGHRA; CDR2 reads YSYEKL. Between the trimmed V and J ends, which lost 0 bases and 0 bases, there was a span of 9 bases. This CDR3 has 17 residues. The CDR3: CASSQDRASSYNSPLHF. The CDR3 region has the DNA TGCGCCAGCAGCCAAGACAGGGCTAGCTCCTATAATTCACCCCTCCACTTT.

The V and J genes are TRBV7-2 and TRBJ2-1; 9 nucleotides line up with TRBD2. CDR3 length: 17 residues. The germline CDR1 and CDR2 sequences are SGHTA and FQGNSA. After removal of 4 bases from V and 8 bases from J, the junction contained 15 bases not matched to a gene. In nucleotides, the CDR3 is TGTGCCAGCAGCTCAAGCGGGGGGTTATACCGGGCCGATGAGCAGTTCTTC. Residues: CASSSSGGLYRADEQFF.

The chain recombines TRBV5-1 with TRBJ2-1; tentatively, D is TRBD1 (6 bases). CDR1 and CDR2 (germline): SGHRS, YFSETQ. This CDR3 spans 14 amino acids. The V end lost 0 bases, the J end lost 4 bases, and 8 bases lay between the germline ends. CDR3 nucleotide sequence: TGCGCCAGCAGCTTGGAAGGACAGTACAATGAGCAGTTCTTC. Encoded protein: CASSLEGQYNEQFF.

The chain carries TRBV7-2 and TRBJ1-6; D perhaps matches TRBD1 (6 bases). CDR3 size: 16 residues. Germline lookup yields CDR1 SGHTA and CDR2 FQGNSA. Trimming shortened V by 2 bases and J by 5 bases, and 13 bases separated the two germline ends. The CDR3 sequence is CASSLLTGANNSPLHF. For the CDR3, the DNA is TGTGCCAGCAGCTTATTGACAGGCGCGAATAATTCACCCCTCCACTTT.

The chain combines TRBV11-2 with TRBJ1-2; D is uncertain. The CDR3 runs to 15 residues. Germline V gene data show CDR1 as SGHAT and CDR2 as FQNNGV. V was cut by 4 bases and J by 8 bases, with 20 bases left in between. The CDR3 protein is CASSSRLLAWEGYTF. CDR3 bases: TGTGCCAGCAGCTCAAGGCTCCTGGCGTGGGAGGGCTACACCTTC. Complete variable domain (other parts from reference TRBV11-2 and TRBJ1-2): EAGVAQSPRYKIIEKRQSVAFWCNPISGHATLYWYQQILGQGPKLLIQFQNNGVVDDSQLPKDRFSAERLKGVDSTLKIQPAKLEDSAVYLCASSSRLLAWEGYTFGSGTRLTVV.

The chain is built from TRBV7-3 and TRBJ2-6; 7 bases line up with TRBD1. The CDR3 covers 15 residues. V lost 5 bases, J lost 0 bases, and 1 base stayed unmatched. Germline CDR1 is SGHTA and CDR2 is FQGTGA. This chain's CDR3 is CASSPGGSGANVLTF. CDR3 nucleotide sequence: TGTGCCAGCAGCCCAGGGGGCTCTGGGGCCAACGTCCTGACTTTC.

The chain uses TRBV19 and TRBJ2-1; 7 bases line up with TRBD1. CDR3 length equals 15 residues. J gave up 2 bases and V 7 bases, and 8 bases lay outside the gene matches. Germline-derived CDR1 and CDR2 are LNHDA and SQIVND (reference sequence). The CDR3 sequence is CASKPGQITYNEQFF. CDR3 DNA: TGTGCCAGTAAGCCGGGACAGATAACCTACAATGAGCAGTTCTTC.

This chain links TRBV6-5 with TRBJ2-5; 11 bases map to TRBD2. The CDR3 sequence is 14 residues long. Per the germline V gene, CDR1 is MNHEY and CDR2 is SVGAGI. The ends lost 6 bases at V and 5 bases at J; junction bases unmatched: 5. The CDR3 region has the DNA TGTGCCAGCAGACAACTAGCGGGGGACGAGACCCAGTACTTC. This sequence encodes CASRQLAGDETQYF.

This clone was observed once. The CDR3 DNA sequence: TGTGCCAGCTCAAGACAGGCGGACTACGAGCAGTACTTC. Translating it yields CASSRQADYEQYF. The rearrangement joins TRBV6-1 to TRBJ2-7; weak D call: TRBD1 (6 bases). CDR1 MNHNS and CDR2 SASEGT come from the germline V gene. V was clipped by 8 bases and J by 3 bases, with 14 bases between them. The CDR3 contains 13 residues.

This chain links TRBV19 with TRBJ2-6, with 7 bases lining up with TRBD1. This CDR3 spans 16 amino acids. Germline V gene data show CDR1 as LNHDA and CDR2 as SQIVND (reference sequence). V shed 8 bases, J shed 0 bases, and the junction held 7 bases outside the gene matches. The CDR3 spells CASGQELVSGANVLTF. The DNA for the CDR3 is TGTGCCAGTGGACAGGAACTCGTCTCTGGGGCCAACGTCCTGACTTTC.

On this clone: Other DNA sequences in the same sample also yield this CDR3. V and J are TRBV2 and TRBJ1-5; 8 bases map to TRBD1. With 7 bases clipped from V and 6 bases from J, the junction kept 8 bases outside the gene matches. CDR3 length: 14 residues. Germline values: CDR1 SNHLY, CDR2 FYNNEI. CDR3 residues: CASTGQGAVQPQHF. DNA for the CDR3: TGTGCCAGCACCGGTCAGGGGGCCGTTCAGCCCCAGCATTTT.

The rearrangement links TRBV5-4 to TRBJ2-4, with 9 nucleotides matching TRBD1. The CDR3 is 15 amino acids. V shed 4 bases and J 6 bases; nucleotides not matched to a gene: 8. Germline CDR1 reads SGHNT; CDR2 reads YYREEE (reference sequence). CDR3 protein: CASSIWDRDGNIQYF. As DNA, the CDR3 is TGTGCCAGCAGCATCTGGGACAGGGACGGAAACATTCAGTACTTC. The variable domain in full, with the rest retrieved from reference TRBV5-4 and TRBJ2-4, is ETGVTQSPTHLIKTRGQQVTLRCSSQSGHNTVSWYQQALGQGPQFIFQYYREEENGRGNFPPRFSGLQFPNYSSELNVNALELDDSALYLCASSIWDRDGNIQYFGAGTRLSVL.

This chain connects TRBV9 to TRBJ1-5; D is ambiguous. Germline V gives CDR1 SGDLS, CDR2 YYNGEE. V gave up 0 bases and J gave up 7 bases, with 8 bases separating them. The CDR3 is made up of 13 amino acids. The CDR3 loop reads CASSVAPEQPQHF. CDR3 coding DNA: TGTGCCAGCAGCGTAGCTCCAGAACAGCCCCAGCATTTT. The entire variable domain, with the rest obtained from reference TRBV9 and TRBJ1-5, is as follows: DSGVTQTPKHLITATGQRVTLRCSPRSGDLSVYWYQQSLDQGLQFLIQYYNGEERAKGNILERFSAQQFPDLHSELNLSSLELGDSALYFCASSVAPEQPQHFGDGTRLSIL.

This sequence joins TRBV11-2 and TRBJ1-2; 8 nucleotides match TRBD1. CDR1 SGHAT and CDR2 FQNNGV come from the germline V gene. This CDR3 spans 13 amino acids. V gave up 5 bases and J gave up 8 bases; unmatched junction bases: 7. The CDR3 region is CASSPRGLAGYTF. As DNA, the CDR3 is TGTGCCAGCAGCCCCAGGGGGCTGGCGGGCTACACCTTC.

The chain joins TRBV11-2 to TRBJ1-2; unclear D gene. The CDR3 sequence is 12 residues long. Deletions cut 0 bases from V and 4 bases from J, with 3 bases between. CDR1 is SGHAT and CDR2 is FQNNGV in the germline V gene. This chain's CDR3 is CASSLDGYGYTF. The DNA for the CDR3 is TGTGCCAGCAGCTTAGACGGCTATGGCTACACCTTC.

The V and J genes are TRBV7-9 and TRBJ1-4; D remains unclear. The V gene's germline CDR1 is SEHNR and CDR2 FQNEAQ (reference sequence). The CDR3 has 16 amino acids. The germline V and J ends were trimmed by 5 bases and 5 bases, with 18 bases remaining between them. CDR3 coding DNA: TGTGCCAGCAGCCCGCAAAGAACCATGCTAAATGAAAAACTGTTTTTT. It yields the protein CASSPQRTMLNEKLFF.

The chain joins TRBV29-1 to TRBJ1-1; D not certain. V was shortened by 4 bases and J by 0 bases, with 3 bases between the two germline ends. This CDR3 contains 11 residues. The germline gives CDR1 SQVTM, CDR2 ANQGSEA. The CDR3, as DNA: TGCAGCGTTGCATTGAACACTGAAGCTTTCTTT. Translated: CSVALNTEAFF.

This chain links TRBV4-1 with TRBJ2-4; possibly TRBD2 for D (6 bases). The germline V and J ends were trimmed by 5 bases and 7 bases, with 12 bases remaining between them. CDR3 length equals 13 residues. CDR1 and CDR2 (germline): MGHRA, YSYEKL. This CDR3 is CASSGVRENIQYF. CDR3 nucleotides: TGCGCCAGCAGCGGGGTCCGGGAGAACATTCAGTACTTC.

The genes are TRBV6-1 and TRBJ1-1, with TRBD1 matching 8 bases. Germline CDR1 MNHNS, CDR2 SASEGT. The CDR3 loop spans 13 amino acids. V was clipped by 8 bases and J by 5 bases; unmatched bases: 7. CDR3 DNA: TGTGCCAGCGGGCAGGGGGCGGATACTGAAGCTTTCTTT. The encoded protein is CASGQGADTEAFF.

CDR3: CASYDGGIEQYF. The CDR3 DNA reads as TGTGCCAGCTATGATGGGGGGATCGAGCAGTACTTC. This rearrangement joins TRBV6-5 to TRBJ2-7; the D gene is possibly TRBD2 (6 bases). CDR3 size: 12 residues. The ends were cut back, 8 bases at V and 6 bases at J, with 14 bases in the middle. From germline, CDR1 is MNHEY and CDR2 SVGAGI.